Listed below are T cell receptor beta chains from one sample, sequenced in a study of cytomegalovirus exposure and HLA in healthy donors. The assay was immunoSEQ multiplex PCR, and TCRdb's table has in-frame clones only and misses some. This sample has 180,000 or so clones, with 60% to 80% found just once. Sequenced input: PBMCs. The source of these receptors is a woman aged 40 to 50 in good health and CMV-seropositive. The CDR3 runs from the conserved cysteine through the conserved F or W. Each record gives: J gene, V gene, clone size, D gene, CDR3 protein, CDR3 DNA. A D gene is named only where the DNA matches it firmly. Size tells how often a clone was seen (once, few, many) or the class of an expanded clone, and some rows leave it out.

j_gene: TRBJ2-7
v_gene: TRBV28
abundance: NA
d_gene: TRBD2
CDR3aa: CASTSGRSAYEQYF
CDR3nt: TGTGCCAGTACTAGCGGGAGGTCCGCCTACGAGCAGTACTTC

j_gene: TRBJ2-3
v_gene: TRBV9
abundance: NA
d_gene: TRBD2
CDR3aa: CASSSRGRTSGSSDTQYF
CDR3nt: TGTGCCAGCAGCTCAAGAGGCCGGACTAGCGGGAGCTCAGATACGCAGTATTTT

j_gene: TRBJ2-2
v_gene: TRBV7-7
abundance: NA
d_gene: NA
CDR3aa: CASSLRGHGELFF
CDR3nt: TGTGCTAGCAGCTTAAGGGGACACGGGGAGCTGTTTTTT

j_gene: TRBJ2-7
v_gene: TRBV10-3
abundance: few
d_gene: TRBD2
CDR3aa: CAISGASGLREQYF
CDR3nt: TGTGCCATCAGTGGGGCTAGCGGGCTACGCGAGCAGTACTTC

j_gene: TRBJ2-7
v_gene: TRBV4-3
abundance: NA
d_gene: TRBD1
CDR3aa: CASSQGGTGTYEQYF
CDR3nt: TGCGCCAGCAGCCAAGGGGGGACAGGGACCTACGAGCAGTACTTC

j_gene: TRBJ2-7
v_gene: TRBV30
abundance: NA
d_gene: NA
CDR3aa: CAWSTLVSYEQYF
CDR3nt: TGTGCCTGGTCCACTCTAGTGTCCTACGAGCAGTACTTC

j_gene: TRBJ2-3
v_gene: TRBV9
abundance: NA
d_gene: NA
CDR3aa: CASSVAPTPDTQYF
CDR3nt: TGTGCCAGCAGCGTAGCTCCCACTCCGGATACGCAGTATTTT

j_gene: TRBJ1-2
v_gene: TRBV5-1
abundance: NA
d_gene: NA
CDR3aa: CASSLKRVGYTF
CDR3nt: TGCGCCAGCAGCTTGAAGAGGGTTGGCTACACCTTC

j_gene: TRBJ2-1
v_gene: TRBV7-2
abundance: NA
d_gene: TRBD1
CDR3aa: CASSHYRGRSPNEQFF
CDR3nt: TGTGCCAGCAGCCACTACAGGGGGCGATCCCCCAATGAGCAGTTCTTC

j_gene: TRBJ2-7
v_gene: TRBV9
abundance: NA
d_gene: NA
CDR3aa: CASSVSPRSDEQYF
CDR3nt: TGTGCCAGCAGCGTATCTCCGCGGTCGGACGAGCAGTACTTC

j_gene: TRBJ1-3
v_gene: TRBV5-6
abundance: once
d_gene: TRBD1
CDR3aa: CASRNRGAGNTIYF
CDR3nt: TGTGCCAGCAGAAACAGGGGCGCTGGAAACACCATATATTTT

j_gene: TRBJ1-4
v_gene: TRBV5-4
abundance: NA
d_gene: NA
CDR3aa: CASGDAGGANEKLFF
CDR3nt: TGTGCCAGCGGGGACGCGGGGGGAGCTAATGAAAAACTGTTTTTT

j_gene: TRBJ1-3
v_gene: TRBV5-1
abundance: NA
d_gene: NA
CDR3aa: CASSSDPPGGNTIYF
CDR3nt: TGCGCCAGCAGCTCAGACCCCCCGGGGGGAAACACCATATATTTT

j_gene: TRBJ2-1
v_gene: TRBV4-2
abundance: NA
d_gene: TRBD2
CDR3aa: CASSQDRTSGNEQFF
CDR3nt: TGTGCCAGCAGCCAAGATCGGACTAGCGGGAATGAGCAGTTCTTC

j_gene: TRBJ2-1
v_gene: TRBV2
abundance: NA
d_gene: NA
CDR3aa: CASRSPGLNEQFF
CDR3nt: TGTGCCAGCAGATCCCCGGGACTCAATGAGCAGTTCTTC

j_gene: TRBJ2-7
v_gene: TRBV7-9
abundance: few
d_gene: NA
CDR3aa: CASSGVGAGKVFAYEQYF
CDR3nt: TGTGCCAGCAGCGGAGTAGGGGCAGGGAAAGTGTTTGCCTACGAGCAGTACTTC

j_gene: TRBJ1-2
v_gene: TRBV27
abundance: NA
d_gene: NA
CDR3aa: CASSFGYYGYTF
CDR3nt: TGTGCCAGCAGTTTCGGTTACTATGGCTACACCTTC

j_gene: TRBJ1-5
v_gene: TRBV2
abundance: once
d_gene: NA
CDR3aa: CASSARTPYQPQHF
CDR3nt: TGTGCCAGCAGTGCCCGGACACCCTATCAGCCCCAGCATTTT

j_gene: TRBJ2-7
v_gene: TRBV28
abundance: NA
d_gene: TRBD1
CDR3aa: CASSSGQGATYEQYF
CDR3nt: TGTGCCAGCAGTTCGGGACAGGGGGCGACCTACGAGCAGTACTTC

j_gene: TRBJ1-2
v_gene: TRBV6-1
abundance: NA
d_gene: NA
CDR3aa: CASSGQPAYGYTF
CDR3nt: TGTGCCAGCAGTGGACAGCCCGCCTATGGCTACACCTTC

j_gene: TRBJ2-2
v_gene: TRBV28
abundance: NA
d_gene: TRBD1
CDR3aa: CASSFLSTGQGATGELFF
CDR3nt: TGTGCCAGCAGTTTTCTTAGTACCGGACAGGGGGCTACCGGGGAGCTGTTTTTT

j_gene: TRBJ2-7
v_gene: TRBV6-5
abundance: NA
d_gene: NA
CDR3aa: CASSYSHAAQSNEQYF
CDR3nt: TGTGCCAGCAGTTACTCGCATGCGGCTCAAAGCAACGAGCAGTACTTC

j_gene: TRBJ2-1
v_gene: TRBV7-9
abundance: NA
d_gene: TRBD1
CDR3aa: CASSPRDSLYNEQFF
CDR3nt: TGTGCCAGCAGCCCACGGGACAGCCTCTACAATGAGCAGTTCTTC

j_gene: TRBJ2-7
v_gene: TRBV27
abundance: NA
d_gene: TRBD2
CDR3aa: CASRPYQTSSGEQYF
CDR3nt: TGTGCCAGCAGGCCTTACCAGACTAGCTCGGGCGAGCAGTACTTC

j_gene: TRBJ2-7
v_gene: TRBV14
abundance: NA
d_gene: NA
CDR3aa: CASSQGRWEQYF
CDR3nt: TGTGCCAGCAGCCAAGGGAGGTGGGAGCAGTACTTC

j_gene: TRBJ1-2
v_gene: TRBV19
abundance: NA
d_gene: NA
CDR3aa: CASTSTARGYTF
CDR3nt: TGTGCCAGTACTTCGACAGCCCGGGGCTACACCTTC

j_gene: TRBJ2-7
v_gene: TRBV11-3
abundance: NA
d_gene: NA
CDR3aa: CASSLGADYEQYF
CDR3nt: TGTGCCAGCAGCTTGGGGGCGGACTACGAGCAGTACTTC

j_gene: TRBJ1-1
v_gene: TRBV6-5
abundance: NA
d_gene: NA
CDR3aa: CATMGHMNTEAFF
CDR3nt: TGTGCCACCATGGGGCACATGAACACTGAAGCTTTCTTT

j_gene: TRBJ2-7
v_gene: TRBV19
abundance: NA
d_gene: NA
CDR3aa: CASSIRDEQYF
CDR3nt: TGTGCCAGTAGTATCCGGGACGAGCAGTACTTC

j_gene: TRBJ2-5
v_gene: TRBV19
abundance: NA
d_gene: TRBD1
CDR3aa: CASSPRDRPGTQYF
CDR3nt: TGTGCCAGTAGTCCCCGGGACAGGCCGGGGACCCAGTACTTC